A selection of T cell receptor beta chains follows, all from one sample in a study of response to subunit inactivated influenza vaccine. Via MiXCR, TCRdb re-called the RT-PCR reads, giving one row per CDR3 protein. This repertoire shows hundreds of thousands of distinct CDR3 sequences, 10% to 15% found once; its top ten account for more than 8.5%. The sequencing used PBMCs from blood, collected on the day of vaccination. The receptors come from a man aged 50 to 60 who received an inactivated influenza vaccine. CDR3s include the opening cysteine and the closing phenylalanine or tryptophan. The order of the fields is D gene, clone size, J gene, V gene, CDR3 DNA, CDR3 protein. The D gene is left open where the match is weak. For some rows the clone size is stated as once, few or many, or as a class when expanded; others skip it.

D gene: TRBD1; clone size: many; J gene: TRBJ2-3; V gene: TRBV12-3/TRBV12-4; CDR3 DNA: TGTGCCAGCAGACCCGGGACAGGGCTAACAGATACGCAGTATTTT; CDR3 protein: CASRPGTGLTDTQYF
D gene: .; clone size: few; J gene: TRBJ1-1; V gene: TRBV5-6; CDR3 DNA: TGTGCCAGCAGCCGGGAGACTGAAGCTTTCTTT; CDR3 protein: CASSRETEAFF
D gene: TRBD1; clone size: .; J gene: TRBJ2-7; V gene: TRBV20-1; CDR3 DNA: TGCAGTGCCTCGGGACAGCTTATCGATTACGAGCAGTACTTC; CDR3 protein: CSASGQLIDYEQYF
D gene: .; clone size: .; J gene: TRBJ2-3; V gene: TRBV6-1; CDR3 DNA: TGTGCCAGCCCCTTCCGAGGGAACTACACAGATACGCAGTATTTT; CDR3 protein: CASPFRGNYTDTQYF
D gene: TRBD1; clone size: few; J gene: TRBJ2-6; V gene: TRBV12-3/TRBV12-4; CDR3 DNA: TGTGCCAGCAGCTCGGACAGGGCAGCCGGGGCCAACGTCCTGACTTTC; CDR3 protein: CASSSDRAAGANVLTF
D gene: .; clone size: once; J gene: TRBJ2-2; V gene: TRBV19; CDR3 DNA: TGTGCCAGTAGTATAGCTTGGAACACCGGGGAGCTGTCTTTT; CDR3 protein: CASSIAWNTGELSF
D gene: TRBD1; clone size: .; J gene: TRBJ2-1; V gene: TRBV28; CDR3 DNA: TGTGCCAGCAGCATCAGAATCCCCACAGGGGAACGCCTAAATGAGCAGTTCTTC; CDR3 protein: CASSIRIPTGERLNEQFF
D gene: .; clone size: many; J gene: TRBJ2-2; V gene: TRBV29-1; CDR3 DNA: TGCAGCGTCTGTTACAGCCACACCGGGGAGCTGTTTTTT; CDR3 protein: CSVCYSHTGELFF
D gene: .; clone size: few; J gene: TRBJ2-5; V gene: TRBV11-2; CDR3 DNA: TGTGCCAGCAGCCAGAAAGGGCTCAGCCTTTCCTTC; CDR3 protein: CASSQKGLSLSF
D gene: .; clone size: few; J gene: TRBJ2-3; V gene: TRBV28; CDR3 DNA: TGTGCCAGCAGTTTATTGCCAGGGCCCACAGATACGCAGTATTTT; CDR3 protein: CASSLLPGPTDTQYF
D gene: TRBD1; clone size: .; J gene: TRBJ2-7; V gene: TRBV7-2; CDR3 DNA: TGTGCCAGCAGCTTAATGGACAGGGGGGCCTACGAGCAGTACTTC; CDR3 protein: CASSLMDRGAYEQYF
D gene: .; clone size: many; J gene: TRBJ2-5; V gene: TRBV6-2/TRBV6-3; CDR3 DNA: TGTGCCAGCAGACACACAGCGATCCAAGAGACCCAGTACTTC; CDR3 protein: CASRHTAIQETQYF
D gene: TRBD2; clone size: few; J gene: TRBJ2-3; V gene: TRBV7-3; CDR3 DNA: TGTGCCAGCAGCTGGGAGGGGTCATCAGATACGCAGTATTTT; CDR3 protein: CASSWEGSSDTQYF
D gene: .; clone size: few; J gene: TRBJ1-5; V gene: TRBV12-3/TRBV12-4; CDR3 DNA: TGTGCCAGCAGTTTAGAAGCAGGGGTTCAGCCCCAGCATTTT; CDR3 protein: CASSLEAGVQPQHF
D gene: TRBD2; clone size: few; J gene: TRBJ2-1; V gene: TRBV5-1; CDR3 DNA: TGCGCCAGCAGCTTGTGGCGGGGGGGCTCCTACAATGAGCAGTTCTTC; CDR3 protein: CASSLWRGGSYNEQFF
D gene: TRBD2; clone size: .; J gene: TRBJ2-1; V gene: TRBV5-6; CDR3 DNA: TGTACCAGCAGCTTGGCCCCGGGACTAGTTTCCTACAATGAGCAGTTCTTC; CDR3 protein: CTSSLAPGLVSYNEQFF
D gene: TRBD1; clone size: once; J gene: TRBJ2-7; V gene: TRBV5-1; CDR3 DNA: TGCGCCAGCAGCAAAAAAAACGACAGGGGCGAGCAGTACTTC; CDR3 protein: CASSKKNDRGEQYF
D gene: .; clone size: many; J gene: TRBJ2-6; V gene: TRBV7-2; CDR3 DNA: TGTGCCAGCAGCTCTACAGGGTCTGGGGCCAACGTCCTGACTTTC; CDR3 protein: CASSSTGSGANVLTF
D gene: TRBD1; clone size: many; J gene: TRBJ2-7; V gene: TRBV29-1; CDR3 DNA: TGCAGCGTTCAATACCCCGGGACAGGGTACGAGCAGTACTTC; CDR3 protein: CSVQYPGTGYEQYF
D gene: .; clone size: few; J gene: TRBJ2-2; V gene: TRBV18; CDR3 DNA: TGTGCCAGCTCACCGCGGACAATCACCGGGGAGCTGTTTTTT; CDR3 protein: CASSPRTITGELFF
D gene: TRBD1; clone size: .; J gene: TRBJ1-6; V gene: TRBV12-3/TRBV12-4; CDR3 DNA: TGTGCCAGCGGACTGACAGGGAGGAATTCACCCCTCCACTTT; CDR3 protein: CASGLTGRNSPLHF
D gene: TRBD2; clone size: few; J gene: TRBJ2-7; V gene: TRBV28; CDR3 DNA: TGTGCCAGCAGTTTGGATCTAGCGGGAACAGACGAGCAGTACTTC; CDR3 protein: CASSLDLAGTDEQYF
D gene: TRBD2; clone size: few; J gene: TRBJ2-5; V gene: TRBV11-2; CDR3 DNA: TGTGCCAGCAGCTTGAGTAATCTCCCCTGGCGGGGGGCCTTGGAGACCCAGTACTTC; CDR3 protein: CASSLSNLPWRGALETQYF
D gene: .; clone size: few; J gene: TRBJ2-1; V gene: TRBV9; CDR3 DNA: TGTGCCAGCAGCGTAGATGTACGGCACCCCTACAATGAGCAGTTCTTC; CDR3 protein: CASSVDVRHPYNEQFF
D gene: .; clone size: many; J gene: TRBJ2-7; V gene: TRBV10-3; CDR3 DNA: TGTGCCATCAGTGAGTCAAATTTGGGGGCTGTCCACGAGCAGTACTTC; CDR3 protein: CAISESNLGAVHEQYF
D gene: .; clone size: .; J gene: TRBJ1-1; V gene: TRBV6-2/TRBV6-3; CDR3 DNA: TGTGCCAGCAGTTACTCGTTGGGGGGAGGCGACACTGAAGCTTTCTTT; CDR3 protein: CASSYSLGGGDTEAFF
D gene: TRBD2; clone size: .; J gene: TRBJ2-7; V gene: TRBV29-1; CDR3 DNA: TGCAGCGTTCAGCGTCCGGGGGGGGACGAGCAGTACTTC; CDR3 protein: CSVQRPGGDEQYF
D gene: TRBD2; clone size: .; J gene: TRBJ2-7; V gene: TRBV4-3; CDR3 DNA: TGCGCCAGCAGCCAAGAAGTGAGCGGGGCCACCTACGAGCAGTACTTC; CDR3 protein: CASSQEVSGATYEQYF
D gene: .; clone size: few; J gene: TRBJ2-6; V gene: TRBV6-1; CDR3 DNA: TGTGCCAGCAGTGACGTCAGGGGCTCTGGGGCCAACGTCCTGACTTTC; CDR3 protein: CASSDVRGSGANVLTF
D gene: .; clone size: .; J gene: TRBJ2-3; V gene: TRBV7-2; CDR3 DNA: TGTGCCAGCAGCTCCTTCCCCAAAGCCCCAGATACGCAGTATTTT; CDR3 protein: CASSSFPKAPDTQYF
D gene: TRBD2; clone size: few; J gene: TRBJ2-1; V gene: TRBV20-1; CDR3 DNA: TGCAGTGCTAGGGGGACTAGCTTTAATCATGAGCAGTTCTTC; CDR3 protein: CSARGTSFNHEQFF
D gene: .; clone size: few; J gene: TRBJ2-5; V gene: TRBV7-9; CDR3 DNA: TGTGCCAGCAGCTTAAATACTTGGCGAGAGGAGACCCAGTACTTC; CDR3 protein: CASSLNTWREETQYF
D gene: .; clone size: .; J gene: TRBJ1-1; V gene: TRBV12-3/TRBV12-4; CDR3 DNA: TGTGCCAGCAGTTTTGGGGGGGCCGTGAACACTGAAGCTTTCTTT; CDR3 protein: CASSFGGAVNTEAFF
D gene: TRBD1; clone size: .; J gene: TRBJ1-1; V gene: TRBV20-1; CDR3 DNA: TGCAGTGCTATACAGGGGTTGAACACTGAAGCTTTCTTT; CDR3 protein: CSAIQGLNTEAFF
D gene: TRBD2; clone size: .; J gene: TRBJ2-5; V gene: TRBV6-2/TRBV6-3; CDR3 DNA: TGTGCCAGCAGGCGGACTAGCTGGGAGACCCAGTACTTC; CDR3 protein: CASRRTSWETQYF
D gene: .; clone size: few; J gene: TRBJ2-2; V gene: TRBV10-3; CDR3 DNA: TGTGCCACCATTCCTCAACTACTGGGGGGCACCGGGGAGCTGTTTTTT; CDR3 protein: CATIPQLLGGTGELFF
D gene: .; clone size: few; J gene: TRBJ1-5; V gene: TRBV12-3/TRBV12-4; CDR3 DNA: TGTGCCAGCAGTTCCGTCAGGGAGGTTCATCAGCCCCAGCATTTT; CDR3 protein: CASSSVREVHQPQHF
D gene: .; clone size: few; J gene: TRBJ1-6; V gene: TRBV28; CDR3 DNA: TGTGCCAGCAGTTTCGAGAGGGAACTTACCCGTTATAATTCACCCCTCCACTTT; CDR3 protein: CASSFERELTRYNSPLHF
D gene: TRBD1; clone size: few; J gene: TRBJ2-6; V gene: TRBV10-3; CDR3 DNA: TGTGCCATCAGTGAGGGGACAGGGGGCGCTCTTGGGGCCAACGTCCTGACTTTC; CDR3 protein: CAISEGTGGALGANVLTF
D gene: TRBD1; clone size: .; J gene: TRBJ1-5; V gene: TRBV6-2/TRBV6-3; CDR3 DNA: TGTGCCAGCAGGAAATCAGGGGGCGCCGATCAGCCCCAGCATTTT; CDR3 protein: CASRKSGGADQPQHF
D gene: .; clone size: .; J gene: TRBJ2-1; V gene: TRBV3-1; CDR3 DNA: TGTGCCAGCAGCCAAGCACTAGTCCTTGAGCAGTTCTTC; CDR3 protein: CASSQALVLEQFF
D gene: TRBD2; clone size: few; J gene: TRBJ2-7; V gene: TRBV29-1; CDR3 DNA: TGCAGCGTTACAGGACTAGCGGGAAACAATGGTCTATACGAGCAGTACTTC; CDR3 protein: CSVTGLAGNNGLYEQYF
D gene: .; clone size: few; J gene: TRBJ2-3; V gene: TRBV6-5; CDR3 DNA: TGTGCCAGCAGTTACAGATCCAGCACAGATACGCAGTATTTT; CDR3 protein: CASSYRSSTDTQYF
D gene: TRBD2; clone size: few; J gene: TRBJ2-2; V gene: TRBV6-5; CDR3 DNA: TGTGCCAGCAGTTACCTTAGCGGGGGGGCCCGGGAGCTGTTTTTT; CDR3 protein: CASSYLSGGARELFF
D gene: .; clone size: few; J gene: TRBJ2-1; V gene: TRBV28; CDR3 DNA: TGTGCCAGCAGGGACACTAGCTCCTACAATGAGCAGTTCTTC; CDR3 protein: CASRDTSSYNEQFF
D gene: TRBD2; clone size: .; J gene: TRBJ2-3; V gene: TRBV14; CDR3 DNA: TGTGCCAGCAGCCAAGGGCTCTATCTGGCGGGAGATTCAGATACGCAGTATTTT; CDR3 protein: CASSQGLYLAGDSDTQYF
D gene: .; clone size: few; J gene: TRBJ2-6; V gene: TRBV5-1; CDR3 DNA: TGCGCCAGCGAGAGGCGACCCAGCTCTGGGGCCAACGTCCTGACTTTC; CDR3 protein: CASERRPSSGANVLTF
D gene: .; clone size: .; J gene: TRBJ2-1; V gene: TRBV11-2; CDR3 DNA: TGTGCCAGCAGCTTAGACCTGAGCGAGGGCACCTACAATGAGCAGTTCTTC; CDR3 protein: CASSLDLSEGTYNEQFF